The next 19 T cell receptor beta chains were all read from a single sample in a study of patients and donors after allogeneic stem cell transplantation. TCRdb passed the RT-PCR reads through MiXCR, listing each CDR3 protein once. The sample shows about 200,000 distinct CDR3 sequences, less than 45% of them seen only once. Sequencing was performed on blood, either unsorted or a sorted T cell fraction (not recorded which). These receptors all stem from a human donor who was either an allogeneic HSCT recipient or a stem cell or donor lymphocyte infusion donor (not recorded which). It is not recorded whose cells these are; they may come from a transplant donor.

The sample holds a few counts of this clonotype. The chain joins TRBV12-3 or TRBV12-4 to TRBJ1-1; 10 bases are shared with TRBD1. V dropped 5 bases and J dropped 4; count of bases not matched to a gene: 13. The CDR3 is 17 residues long. DNA of the CDR3: TGTGCCAGCAGTCTGGGACTGAAGACAGGGGGCAGCACTGAAGCTTTCTTT. This translates into CASSLGLKTGGSTEAFF.

CDR3 sequence (DNA): TGCAGCGTCTCGGAGGGATTCTATAACTATGGCTACACCTTC. Translation: CSVSEGFYNYGYTF. The chain combines TRBV29-1 with TRBJ1-2; D is ambiguous. Germline CDR1 and CDR2: SQVTM and ANQGSEA. Trimming left V 6 bases short and J 1 base short, with 15 bases between. This CDR3 has 14 amino acids.

The rearrangement joins TRBV27 to TRBJ1-2, with D hard to call. The germline V gene encodes CDR1 MNHEY and CDR2 SMNVEV (reference sequence). The CDR3 spans 13 residues. Trimming took 5 bases from V and 3 from J, leaving 10 bases between them. The CDR3 nucleotides are TGTGCCAGCAGTCCTACAAGGTACTATGGCTACACCTTC. This gives the protein CASSPTRYYGYTF.

CDR3 residues: CSARPGGRTEAFF. CDR3 DNA: TGCAGCGCCCGCCCAGGCGGGCGGACTGAAGCTTTCTTT. The chain uses TRBV29-1 and TRBJ1-1; D is unresolved. Germline V gene data show CDR1 as SQVTM and CDR2 as ANQGSEA. Trimming left V 7 bases short and J 5 bases short, with 17 bases between. The CDR3 is 13 amino acids.

This chain links TRBV25-1 with TRBJ2-1; D is ambiguous. The CDR3 contains 14 residues. Trimming pared 7 bases from V and 7 bases from J, leaving 17 bases between. Germline V gives CDR1 MGHDK, CDR2 SYGVNS. CDR3 protein: CASTLTSLGNEQFF. The CDR3, as DNA: TGTGCCAGCACACTGACTTCACTGGGGAATGAGCAGTTCTTC.

Only one count was recorded for this clonotype. The CDR3 DNA sequence: TGCGCCAGCAGCTCCTACCCCGGGACAGGGGGCGGTAGGACTGAAGCTTTCTTT. Translating gives CASSSYPGTGGGRTEAFF. The V and J genes are TRBV5-1 and TRBJ1-1, with 12 bases lining up with TRBD1. Germline V gene sequence: CDR1 SGHRS, CDR2 YFSETQ. J lost 5 bases, V lost 3 bases, and 14 bases had no gene match. This CDR3 is built from 18 residues.

The genes are TRBV15 and TRBJ1-1; 7 bases are a match to TRBD1. After removal of 9 bases from V and 0 bases from J, the junction contained 13 bases not matched to a gene. This CDR3 region has 16 residues. CDR1 LNHNV and CDR2 YYDKDF come from the germline V gene (reference sequence). CDR3 DNA: TGTGCCACGGACGGGCGATCAGGGGGGTTGAACACTGAAGCTTTCTTT. This gives the protein CATDGRSGGLNTEAFF.

This chain joins TRBV5-5 and TRBJ2-1, with D hard to call. This CDR3 has 13 amino acids. Deletions cut 6 bases from V and 3 bases from J, with 10 bases between. The germline gives CDR1 SGHKS, CDR2 YYEKEE (reference sequence). CDR3 protein: CASIFTGYNEQFF. DNA for the CDR3: TGTGCCAGCATTTTTACCGGCTACAATGAGCAGTTCTTC.

This clonotype occurred a few times. The chain is built from TRBV29-1 and TRBJ1-2; D is unclear. Germline V gives CDR1 SQVTM, CDR2 ANQGSEA. The CDR3 totals 12 residues. The CDR3 sequence is CLVRRGDYGYTF. CDR3 sequence (DNA): TGCCTGGTACGCCGTGGGGACTATGGCTACACCTTC.

The rearrangement links TRBV12-3 or TRBV12-4 to TRBJ1-3; 7 bases match TRBD1. The CDR3 length is 15 residues. V shed 3 bases, J shed 4 bases, and the junction held 6 bases outside the gene matches. The CDR3 DNA reads TGTGCCAGCAGTTTCCCGACAGGGCGAGGAAACACCATATATTTT. It translates to CASSFPTGRGNTIYF.

This clonotype was found a few times. This chain links TRBV6-6 with TRBJ1-1; D gene uncertain. The V gene's germline CDR1 is MNHNY and CDR2 SVGAGI (reference sequence). V lost 2 bases, J lost 1 base, and 14 bases lay in between. There are 16 residues in the CDR3. For the CDR3, the DNA is TGTGCCAGCAGTTACCCGGTCGGAGTCGAGAACACTGAAGCTTTCTTT. This codes for CASSYPVGVENTEAFF.

This clonotype was recorded only once. This chain links TRBV7-2 with TRBJ2-1; unclear D gene. CDR3 length equals 12 residues. Trimming left V 1 base short and J 8 bases short, with 6 bases between. Germline CDR1 is SGHTA and CDR2 is FQGNSA. CDR3 sequence reads: CASSLEGYEQFF. The CDR3 nucleotides are TGTGCCAGCAGCTTAGAGGGATATGAGCAGTTCTTC.

This clonotype was counted many times. The chain is built from TRBV7-2 and TRBJ1-4; 8 bases fit TRBD1. V trimming: 8 bases; J trimming: 8 bases; junction bases outside the gene matches: 7. There are 13 residues in the CDR3. From germline, CDR1 is SGHTA and CDR2 FQGNSA. CDR3 sequence (DNA): TGTGCCAGCGGACAGGGCCGGAGGGAAAAACTGTTTTTT. Its protein is CASGQGRREKLFF.

This clonotype was found a few times. This chain connects TRBV18 to TRBJ1-1; D is ambiguous. V lost 9 bases, J lost 10 bases, and 18 bases lay in between. Germline values: CDR1 KGHSH, CDR2 LQKENI. The CDR3 loop spans 12 amino acids. CDR3 loop: CARVNGGPGAFF. In DNA, the CDR3 is TGTGCCAGGGTGAACGGAGGTCCCGGAGCTTTCTTT.

This clonotype was seen a few times. The CDR3 DNA sequence: TGTGCCAGCAGCCATCGGGGTAATGAGCAGTTCTTC. It encodes CASSHRGNEQFF. This sequence joins TRBV14 and TRBJ2-1; perhaps TRBD2 as D (5 bases). The V and J ends lost 3 bases and 7 bases respectively, with 7 bases between them. This CDR3 is built from 12 residues. Germline-derived CDR1 and CDR2 are SGHDN and FVKESK.

This clonotype has just a few counts. The chain employs TRBV7-2 and TRBJ1-1; possibly TRBD1 for D (6 bases). Deletions cut 5 bases from V and 3 bases from J, with 13 bases between. The CDR3 runs to 14 residues. Germline V gene sequence: CDR1 SGHTA, CDR2 FQGNSA. CDR3 amino acids: CASSLSGGHTEAFF. The CDR3 nucleotides read TGTGCCAGCAGCCTCTCCGGGGGGCACACTGAAGCTTTCTTT.

This clonotype has only a few counts. This chain connects TRBV20-1 to TRBJ1-5, with D unclear. Trimming took 1 base from V and 2 from J, leaving 12 bases between them. Germline assignment: CDR1 DFQATT and CDR2 SNEGSKA (reference sequence). This CDR3 is built from 15 residues. The CDR3 sequence: CSARAEGLGNQPQHF. CDR3 sequence (DNA): TGCAGTGCTAGAGCCGAAGGGCTCGGCAATCAGCCCCAGCATTTT.

The chain recombines TRBV7-8 with TRBJ2-3; 12 nucleotides line up with TRBD1. The germline gives CDR1 SGHVS, CDR2 FQNEAQ. V was pared by 2 bases and J by 5 bases, with 8 bases of the junction left unmatched. This CDR3 has 17 amino acids. CDR3 bases: TGTGCCAGCAGCTTAACTCCGGGACAGGGGGCTGGAGATACGCAGTATTTT. Translated: CASSLTPGQGAGDTQYF.

The chain links TRBV4-3 to TRBJ2-1, with D perhaps matching TRBD1 (5 bases). V dropped 1 base and J dropped 4 bases, with 5 bases sitting between them. CDR1 and CDR2 (germline): LGHNA, YSLEER. This CDR3 spans 13 amino acids. The CDR3 nucleotides read TGCGCCAGCAGCCAAGGACAGTACAATGAGCAGTTCTTC. Its protein product is CASSQGQYNEQFF.